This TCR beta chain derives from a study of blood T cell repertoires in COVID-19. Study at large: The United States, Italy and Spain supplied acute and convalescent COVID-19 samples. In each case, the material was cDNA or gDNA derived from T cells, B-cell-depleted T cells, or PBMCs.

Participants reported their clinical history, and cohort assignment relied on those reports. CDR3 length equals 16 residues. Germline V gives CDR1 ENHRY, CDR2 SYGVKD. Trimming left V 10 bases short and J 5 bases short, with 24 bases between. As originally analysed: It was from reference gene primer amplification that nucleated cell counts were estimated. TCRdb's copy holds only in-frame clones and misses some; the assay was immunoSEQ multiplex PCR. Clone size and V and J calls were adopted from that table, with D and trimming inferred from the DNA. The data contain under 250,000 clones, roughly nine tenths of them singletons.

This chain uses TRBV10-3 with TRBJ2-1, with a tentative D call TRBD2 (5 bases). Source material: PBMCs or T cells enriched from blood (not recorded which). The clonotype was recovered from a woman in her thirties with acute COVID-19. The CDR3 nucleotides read TGTGCCACCAGCCCCCTTTCCAGGCCCGGGAACAATGAGCAGTTCTTC. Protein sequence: CATSPLSRPGNNEQFF.